There are a few counts of the clone carrying this T cell receptor beta chain. Its antigen is unknown. Germline values: CDR1 MNHNS, CDR2 SASEGT. V was cut by 6 bases and J by 0 bases, with 12 bases left in between. CDR3 size: 15 residues. This specimen belongs to a study of cytomegalovirus exposure and HLA in healthy donors. Primers: 60 Vbeta forward and 13 Jbeta reverse. Produced via immunoSEQ multiplex PCR; TCRdb's table is partial and in-frame only. The data hold around 190,000 clones, with around four fifths observed a single time. Study-level points and caveats: In vitro work confirmed that three CMV-associated chains recognize CMV antigens.

What was sequenced was PBMCs. The sequence was obtained from a woman aged 40 to 50 in good health and CMV-seronegative. The chain has TRBV6-1 and TRBJ1-5; a weak D match, TRBD1 (5 bases). The CDR3 nucleotides are TGTGCCAGCAGAGGGCCGGACAATAGCAATCAGCCCCAGCATTTT. Translation: CASRGPDNSNQPQHF.